This T cell receptor (beta chain) was identified in a study of blood T cells in healthy people across ages. Notes on the study in general: Observed TCR beta diversity per million T cells went down as age went up. This fall followed a roughly linear course with age. There was a strong correlation between TCR beta diversity and naive T cell percentage.

A second PCR of roughly 7 to 11 cycles used a sample-barcoded 5' primer and a J-beta primer mix. Each CDR3 protein is one row after TCRdb ran MiXCR on the 5' RACE reads. The sample consists of 750,000 to 950,000 distinct CDR3 sequences, around half of them appearing once. A note on this clonotype: What it binds is unknown.

The sequenced material came from blood. The TCR was taken from an elderly man in good health.

CDR3 residues: CASSRSGGPEHEQFF. DNA of the CDR3: TGTGCCAGCAGCCGCAGCGGGGGACCCGAACATGAGCAGTTCTTC. The chain carries TRBV3-1 and TRBJ2-1, with TRBD2 identical over 8 bases. After removal of 4 bases from V and 8 bases from J, the junction contained 10 bases not matched to a gene. The CDR3 sequence is 15 residues long. CDR1 LGHDT and CDR2 YNNKEL come from the germline V gene (reference sequence).